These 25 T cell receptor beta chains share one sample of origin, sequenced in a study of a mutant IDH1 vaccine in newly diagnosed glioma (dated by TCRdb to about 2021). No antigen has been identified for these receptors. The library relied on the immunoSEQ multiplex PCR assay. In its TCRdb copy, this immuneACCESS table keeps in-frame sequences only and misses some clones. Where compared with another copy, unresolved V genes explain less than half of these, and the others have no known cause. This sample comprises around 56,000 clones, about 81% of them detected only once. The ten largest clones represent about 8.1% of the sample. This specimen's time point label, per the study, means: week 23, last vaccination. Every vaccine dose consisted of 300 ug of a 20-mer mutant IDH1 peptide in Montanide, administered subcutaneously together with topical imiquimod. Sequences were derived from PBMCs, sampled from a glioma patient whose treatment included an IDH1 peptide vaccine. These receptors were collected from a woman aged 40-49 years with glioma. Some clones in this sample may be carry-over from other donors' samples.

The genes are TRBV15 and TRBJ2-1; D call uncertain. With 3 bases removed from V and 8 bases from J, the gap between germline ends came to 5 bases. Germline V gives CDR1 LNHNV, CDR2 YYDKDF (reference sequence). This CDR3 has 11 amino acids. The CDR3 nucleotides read TGTGCCACCAGCAGGGGATATGAGCAGTTCTTC. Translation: CATSRGYEQFF.

The DNA for the CDR3 is TGTGCCAGTAGTATGAGGGCAGGGCCTAATGAAAAACTGTTTTTT. Translating it yields CASSMRAGPNEKLFF. This chain uses TRBV19 with TRBJ1-4, with a possible D match to TRBD1 (5 bases). CDR3 length: 15 amino acids. In germline, CDR1 is LNHDA, CDR2 SQIVND (reference sequence). V was pared by 3 bases and J by 3 bases, with 11 bases between.

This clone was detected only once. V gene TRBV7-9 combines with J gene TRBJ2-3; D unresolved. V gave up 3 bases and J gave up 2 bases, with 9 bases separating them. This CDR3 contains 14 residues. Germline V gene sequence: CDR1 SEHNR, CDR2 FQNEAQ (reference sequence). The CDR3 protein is CASSFLRTTDTQYF. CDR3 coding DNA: TGTGCCAGCAGCTTCTTACGGACCACAGATACGCAGTATTTT. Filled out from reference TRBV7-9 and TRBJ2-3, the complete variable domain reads DTGVSQNPRHKITKRGQNVTFRCDPISEHNRLYWYRQTLGQGPEFLTYFQNEAQLEKSRLLSDRFSAERPKGSFSTLEIQRTEQGDSAMYLCASSFLRTTDTQYFGPGTRLTVL.

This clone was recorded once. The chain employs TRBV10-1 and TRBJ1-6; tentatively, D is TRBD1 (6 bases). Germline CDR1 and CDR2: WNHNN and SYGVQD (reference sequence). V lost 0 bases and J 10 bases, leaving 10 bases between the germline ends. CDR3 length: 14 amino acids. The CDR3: CASSESRGRSPLHF. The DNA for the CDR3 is TGCGCCAGCAGTGAGTCGAGGGGGAGGTCACCCCTCCACTTT.

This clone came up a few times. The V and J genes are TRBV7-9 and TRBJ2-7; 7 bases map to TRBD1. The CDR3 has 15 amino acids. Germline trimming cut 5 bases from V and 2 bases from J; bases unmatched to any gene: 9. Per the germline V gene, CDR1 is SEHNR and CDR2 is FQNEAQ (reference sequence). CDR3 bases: TGTGCCAGCAGCCGGACAGGTGAATATCCCTACGAGCAGTACTTC. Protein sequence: CASSRTGEYPYEQYF.

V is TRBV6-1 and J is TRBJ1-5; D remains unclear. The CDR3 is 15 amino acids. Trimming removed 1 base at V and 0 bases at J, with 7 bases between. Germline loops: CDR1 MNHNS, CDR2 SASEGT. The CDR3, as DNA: TGTGCCAGCAGTGAAGAGGATTATAGCAATCAGCCCCAGCATTTT. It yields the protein CASSEEDYSNQPQHF.

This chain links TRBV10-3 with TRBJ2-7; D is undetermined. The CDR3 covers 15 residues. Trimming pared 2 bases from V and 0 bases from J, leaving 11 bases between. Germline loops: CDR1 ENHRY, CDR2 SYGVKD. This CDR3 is CAISEVIGSSYEQYF. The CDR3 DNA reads TGTGCCATCAGTGAGGTCATCGGAAGCTCCTACGAGCAGTACTTC.

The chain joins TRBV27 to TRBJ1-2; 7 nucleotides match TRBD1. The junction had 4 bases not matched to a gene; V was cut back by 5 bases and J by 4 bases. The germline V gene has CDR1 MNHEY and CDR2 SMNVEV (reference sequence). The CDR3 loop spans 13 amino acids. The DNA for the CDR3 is TGTGCCAGCAGTGCCGGGACAGCCTATGGCTACACCTTC. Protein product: CASSAGTAYGYTF.

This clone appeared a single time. CDR3 in amino acids: CASSYGWGGNYGYTF. CDR3 nucleotides: TGTGCCAGCAGTTACGGGTGGGGAGGGAACTATGGCTACACCTTC. This chain uses TRBV6-5 with TRBJ1-2; unclear D gene. CDR1 and CDR2 from the germline V gene are MNHEY and SVGAGI. The CDR3 is 15 residues long. The ends were cut back, 2 bases at V and 2 bases at J, with 12 bases in the middle.

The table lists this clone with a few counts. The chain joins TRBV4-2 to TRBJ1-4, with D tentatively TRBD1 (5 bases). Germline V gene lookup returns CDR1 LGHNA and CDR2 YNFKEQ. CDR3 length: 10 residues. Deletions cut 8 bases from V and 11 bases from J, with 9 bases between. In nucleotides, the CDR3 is TGTGCCAGCTTCCGGGACAAACTGTTTTTT. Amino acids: CASFRDKLFF.

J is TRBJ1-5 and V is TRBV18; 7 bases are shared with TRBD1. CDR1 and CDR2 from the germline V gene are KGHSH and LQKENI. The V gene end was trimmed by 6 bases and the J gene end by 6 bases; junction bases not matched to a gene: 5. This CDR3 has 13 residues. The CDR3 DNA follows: TGTGCCAGCTCTCCGGGACAGATTCAGCCCCAGCATTTT. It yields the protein CASSPGQIQPQHF. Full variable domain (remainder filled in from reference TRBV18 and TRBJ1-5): NAGVMQNPRHLVRRRGQEARLRCSPMKGHSHVYWYRQLPEEGLKFMVYLQKENIIDESGMPKERFSAEFPKEGPSILRIQQVVRGDSAAYFCASSPGQIQPQHFGDGTRLSIL.

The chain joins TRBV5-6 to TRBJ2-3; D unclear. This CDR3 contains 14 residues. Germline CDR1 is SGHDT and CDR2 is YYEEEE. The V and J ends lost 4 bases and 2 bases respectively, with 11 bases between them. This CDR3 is CASSSRAHTDTQYF. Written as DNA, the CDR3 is TGTGCCAGCAGCAGCCGGGCCCACACAGATACGCAGTATTTT.

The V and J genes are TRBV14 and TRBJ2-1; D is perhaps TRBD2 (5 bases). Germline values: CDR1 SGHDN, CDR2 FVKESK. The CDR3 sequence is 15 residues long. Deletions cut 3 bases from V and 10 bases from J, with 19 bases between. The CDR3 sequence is CASSQQRPGLGEQFF. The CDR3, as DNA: TGTGCCAGCAGCCAGCAACGTCCAGGACTTGGCGAGCAGTTCTTC.

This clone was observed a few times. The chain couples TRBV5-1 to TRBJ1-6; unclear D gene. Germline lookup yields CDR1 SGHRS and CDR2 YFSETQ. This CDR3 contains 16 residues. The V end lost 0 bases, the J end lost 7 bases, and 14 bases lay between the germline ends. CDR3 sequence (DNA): TGCGCCAGCAGCTTGGACGACCCTTCGGGGAATTCACCCCTCCACTTT. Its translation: CASSLDDPSGNSPLHF.

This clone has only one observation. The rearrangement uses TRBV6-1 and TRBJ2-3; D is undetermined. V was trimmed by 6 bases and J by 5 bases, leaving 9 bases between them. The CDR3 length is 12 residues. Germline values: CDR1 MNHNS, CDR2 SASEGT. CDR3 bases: TGTGCCAGCAGAGGGATCGGAGATACGCAGTATTTT. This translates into CASRGIGDTQYF.

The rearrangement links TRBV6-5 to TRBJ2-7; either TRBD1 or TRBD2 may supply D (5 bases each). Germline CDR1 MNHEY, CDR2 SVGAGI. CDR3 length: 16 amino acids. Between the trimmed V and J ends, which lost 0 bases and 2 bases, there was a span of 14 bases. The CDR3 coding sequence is TGTGCCAGCAGTTACTCCCTCCCTGGGGGAACCTACGAGCAGTACTTC. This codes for CASSYSLPGGTYEQYF.

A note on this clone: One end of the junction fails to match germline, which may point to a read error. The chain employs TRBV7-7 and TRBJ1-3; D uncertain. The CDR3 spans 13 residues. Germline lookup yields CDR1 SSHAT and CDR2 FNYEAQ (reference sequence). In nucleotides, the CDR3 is TGTGCTAGCAGCTTAGCGGAAGGAAACACCATATATTTT. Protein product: CASSLAEGNTIYF.

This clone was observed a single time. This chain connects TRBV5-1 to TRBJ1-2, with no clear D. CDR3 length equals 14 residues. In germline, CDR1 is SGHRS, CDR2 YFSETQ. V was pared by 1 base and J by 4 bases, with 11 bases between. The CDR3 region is CASSLFLNSYGYTF. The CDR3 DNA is TGCGCCAGCAGCTTGTTCTTAAATTCCTATGGCTACACCTTC.

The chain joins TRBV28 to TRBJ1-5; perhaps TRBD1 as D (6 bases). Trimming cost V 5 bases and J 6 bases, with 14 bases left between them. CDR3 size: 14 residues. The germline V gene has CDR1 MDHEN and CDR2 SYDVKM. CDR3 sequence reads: CASSGQRGGQPQHF. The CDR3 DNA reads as TGTGCCAGCAGTGGACAGCGGGGGGGTCAGCCCCAGCATTTT. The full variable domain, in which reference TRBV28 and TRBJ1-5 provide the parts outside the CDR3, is DVKVTQSSRYLVKRTGEKVFLECVQDMDHENMFWYRQDPGLGLRLIYFSYDVKMKEKGDIPEGYSVSREKKERFSLILESASTNQTSMYLCASSGQRGGQPQHFGDGTRLSIL.

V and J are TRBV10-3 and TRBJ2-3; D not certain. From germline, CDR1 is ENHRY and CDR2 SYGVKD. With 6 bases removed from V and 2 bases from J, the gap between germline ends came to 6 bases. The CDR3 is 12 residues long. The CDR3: CAIRGPTDTQYF. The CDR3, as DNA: TGTGCCATCAGAGGTCCCACAGATACGCAGTATTTT.

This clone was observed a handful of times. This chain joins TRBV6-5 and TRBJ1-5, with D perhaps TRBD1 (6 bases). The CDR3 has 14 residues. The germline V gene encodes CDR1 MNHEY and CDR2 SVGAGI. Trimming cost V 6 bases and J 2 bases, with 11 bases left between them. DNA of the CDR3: TGTGCCAGCAGCCTACAGGGCGGCAATCAGCCCCAGCATTTT. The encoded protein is CASSLQGGNQPQHF.

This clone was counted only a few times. As DNA, the CDR3 is TGCAGCGTAAACCAGGGGAATGGCTACACCTTC. Its protein is CSVNQGNGYTF. V and J are TRBV29-1 and TRBJ1-2; possible D gene TRBD1, 6 bases. The CDR3 is made up of 11 amino acids. Between the trimmed V and J ends, which lost 6 bases and 6 bases, there was a span of 11 bases. CDR1 is SQVTM, CDR2 ANQGSEA, per germline.

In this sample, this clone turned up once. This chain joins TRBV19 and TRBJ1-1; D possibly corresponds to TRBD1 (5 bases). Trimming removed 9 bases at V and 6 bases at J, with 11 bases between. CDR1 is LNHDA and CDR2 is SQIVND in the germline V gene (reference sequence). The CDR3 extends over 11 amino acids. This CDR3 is CASGDWAEAFF. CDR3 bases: TGTGCCAGCGGGGACTGGGCTGAAGCTTTCTTT.

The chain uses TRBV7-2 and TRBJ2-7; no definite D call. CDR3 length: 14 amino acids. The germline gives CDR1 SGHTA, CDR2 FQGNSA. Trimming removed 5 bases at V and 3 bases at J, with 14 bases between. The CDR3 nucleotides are TGTGCCAGCAGCCCGGACCCTCAGGTCTACGAGCAGTACTTC. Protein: CASSPDPQVYEQYF.

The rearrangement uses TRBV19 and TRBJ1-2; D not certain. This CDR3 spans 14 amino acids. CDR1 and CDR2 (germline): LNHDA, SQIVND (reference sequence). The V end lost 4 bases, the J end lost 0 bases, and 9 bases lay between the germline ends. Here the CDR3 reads CASSNTVTNYGYTF. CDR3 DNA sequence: TGTGCCAGTAGTAACACTGTGACTAACTATGGCTACACCTTC.